This T cell receptor beta chain derives from a study of cytomegalovirus exposure and HLA in healthy donors. Although they were nominally healthy when sampled, donors likely had unrecorded immune exposures. A note on this clone: Its antigen is undetermined.

The PCR used 60 Vbeta and 13 Jbeta primers. Generated by immunoSEQ multiplex PCR, the TCRdb table keeps only in-frame clones and is missing some. This sample yields 150,000 to 200,000 clones, of which about three quarters are seen a single time; around 0.89% belongs to the top ten. General study points: For TCR beta chains, V- and J-gene trimming was later linked to a missense DCLRE1C variant.

Between the trimmed V and J ends, which lost 3 bases and 2 bases, there was a span of 9 bases. Germline V gene data show CDR1 as ENHRY and CDR2 as SYGVKD. The CDR3 is made up of 14 amino acids. This sequence was found in a woman aged 45-60 years in good health and CMV-seropositive. The chain recombines TRBV10-3 with TRBJ2-3; D is undetermined. Sequencing was performed on PBMCs. The CDR3: CAISDGRTTDTQYF. The CDR3 coding sequence is TGTGCCATCAGTGATGGCCGTACCACAGATACGCAGTATTTT.